This is a list of T cell receptor beta chains from one sample in a study of OX40 agonist ivuxolimab in advanced cancers. Repertoires were generated with immunoSEQ multiplex PCR, while TCRdb's copy carries only in-frame clones and drops some. Here the sample spans some 38,000 clones, 80% to 90% being singletons. The starting material was CD4+ or CD8+ T cells sorted from blood, obtained in a trial of the OX40 agonist ivuxolimab. The receptor set was obtained from an adult with an advanced solid tumor such as melanoma, head and neck, liver or kidney cancer. CDR3s include the opening cysteine and the closing phenylalanine or tryptophan. Each record gives: V gene, J gene, D gene, clone size, CDR3 DNA, CDR3 protein. The D gene is left open where the match is weak. Some rows mark clone size as missing; the rest say once, few, many or name a class of expanded clone.

TRBV27,TRBJ2-3,NA,NA,TGTGCCAGTAGTTTATGGGATAGTCGAGATACGCAGTATTTT,CASSLWDSRDTQYF
TRBV6-1,TRBJ2-7,NA,many,TGTGCCAGCAGTGAATTGCCAGACGCCTTGTCCTACGAGCAGTACTTC,CASSELPDALSYEQYF
TRBV9,TRBJ2-1,TRBD1,NA,TGTGCCAGCAGTAAAACAGGGGGCTCCTACAATGAGCAGTTCTTC,CASSKTGGSYNEQFF
TRBV7-8,TRBJ2-5,NA,NA,TGTGCCAGCAGCGACGACGCCTGGGAGACCCAGTACTTC,CASSDDAWETQYF
TRBV6-5,TRBJ2-5,NA,NA,TGTGCCAGCAGTTATGGGGGTCGAGAGACCCAGTACTTC,CASSYGGRETQYF
TRBV29-1,TRBJ1-2,NA,NA,TGCAGCGTTGAAGACAGGGGTGGATATGGCTACACCTTC,CSVEDRGGYGYTF
TRBV4-2,TRBJ2-3,TRBD2,NA,TGTGCCAGCAGCCAGGGCGCCTTCCCGACGGGGGGGCCGGAAGATACGCAGTATTTT,CASSQGAFPTGGPEDTQYF
TRBV4-2,TRBJ2-1,NA,NA,TGTGCCAGCAGCCGAATAGGGACTGCAGAGTACAATGAGCAGTTCTTC,CASSRIGTAEYNEQFF
TRBV7-2,TRBJ2-1,TRBD2,NA,TGTGCCAGCAGTCACTTAGCGGGCCTCTACAATGAGCAGTTCTTC,CASSHLAGLYNEQFF
TRBV6-5,TRBJ2-7,TRBD2,NA,TGTGCCAGCAGTTATTGGAAGCGGGGGTCCCACTACGAGCAGTACTTC,CASSYWKRGSHYEQYF
TRBV7-9,TRBJ1-2,TRBD1,NA,TGTGCCAGCAGCTCGTTGGGGACAGAAGGATTTTATGGCTACACCTTC,CASSSLGTEGFYGYTF
TRBV28,TRBJ1-1,NA,NA,TGTGCCAGCAGTTTTAGTTTAGGGTGGACTGAAGCTTTCTTT,CASSFSLGWTEAFF
TRBV30,TRBJ1-5,NA,NA,TGTGCCTGGCAGATGGCTACAGGTCAGCCCCAGCATTTT,CAWQMATGQPQHF
TRBV27,TRBJ2-3,NA,NA,TGTGCCAGCAGTTTATTTCTGGGAGCAGGGGGCACAGATACGCAGTATTTT,CASSLFLGAGGTDTQYF
TRBV7-9,TRBJ1-4,NA,NA,TGTGCCAGCAGCTTAAGGAATGAAAAACTGTTTTTT,CASSLRNEKLFF
TRBV28,TRBJ1-6,TRBD1,once,TGTGCCAGCAGTCCGACAGGGGGCTGGGAACCCCTCCACTTT,CASSPTGGWEPLHF
TRBV14,TRBJ2-5,NA,NA,TGTGCCAGCAGCCACATTCGCCCGACTAGAGGCGGAGAGACCCAGTACTTC,CASSHIRPTRGGETQYF
TRBV27,TRBJ2-7,NA,NA,TGTGCCAGCAGTTTGGACAACGCTCGGTTCCACGAGCAGTACTTC,CASSLDNARFHEQYF
TRBV11-3,TRBJ2-7,NA,NA,TGTGCCAGCAGCTTAACAATCAGCTACGAGCAGTACTTC,CASSLTISYEQYF
TRBV27,TRBJ1-2,TRBD1,NA,TGTGCCAGCAGTCAAACTCGGGACAGGGGGGCCTATGGCTACACCTTC,CASSQTRDRGAYGYTF
TRBV27,TRBJ1-1,NA,NA,TGTGCCAGCAGTTCCCGGGCCGTAACTGAAGCTTTCTTT,CASSSRAVTEAFF